Presented here are 27 T cell receptor beta chains from one specimen sequenced in a study of blood T cell repertoires in COVID-19. Assay: immunoSEQ multiplex PCR; the TCRdb copy retains only in-frame clones and omits some. Of around 150,000 clones listed, approximately 90% were seen once; the top ten hold around a tenth. The sequenced material came from peripheral blood. These receptors originate from an older woman with COVID-19, enrolled during active disease.

The CDR3 sequence: CASSLRSGWTEAFF. CDR3 coding DNA: TGTGCCAGCAGCTTAAGGTCCGGGTGGACTGAAGCTTTCTTT. The chain is built from TRBV7-2 and TRBJ1-1, with D uncertain. The germline CDR1 and CDR2 sequences are SGHTA and FQGNSA. This CDR3 is 14 amino acids long. V lost 2 bases to trimming and J lost 5 bases, with 12 bases between them.

The V call is TRBV10-3, the J call TRBJ1-5; 10 positions match TRBD1. The CDR3 has 16 amino acids. The germline V gene encodes CDR1 ENHRY and CDR2 SYGVKD. Trimming took 2 bases from V and 6 from J; bases not matched to a gene: 7. For the CDR3, the DNA is TGTGCCATCAGTGAGCGGGACAGGGGCGAGAGTCAGCCCCAGCATTTT. Protein product: CAISERDRGESQPQHF.

The chain employs TRBV5-1 and TRBJ2-5; 7 bases align to TRBD1. Germline trimming cut 2 bases from V and 5 bases from J; bases unmatched to any gene: 6. CDR1 is SGHRS, CDR2 YFSETQ, per germline. The CDR3 spans 14 residues. The CDR3 reads CASSFDRVGETQYF. The CDR3 DNA reads TGCGCCAGCAGCTTCGACAGGGTTGGGGAGACCCAGTACTTC.

This chain connects TRBV6-5 to TRBJ1-1; TRBD1 is a possible D gene (6 bases). With 6 bases removed from V and 7 bases from J, the gap between germline ends came to 15 bases. Germline CDR1 reads MNHEY; CDR2 reads SVGAGI. The CDR3 sequence is 13 residues long. The CDR3 region has the DNA TGTGCCAGCAGCCCGAACAGGGAGGGTGAAGCTTTCTTT. Its translation is CASSPNREGEAFF.

V usage is TRBV30 and J usage is TRBJ1-5, with 7 bases aligning to TRBD1. CDR3 length equals 15 residues. Germline loops: CDR1 GTSNPN, CDR2 SVGIG (reference sequence). V gave up 0 bases and J gave up 6 bases; unmatched junction bases: 8. The CDR3, as DNA: TGTGCCTGGAGTGTAGGTCCGTCAGGGGGTCAGCCCCAGCATTTT. This translates into CAWSVGPSGGQPQHF.

The chain is built from TRBV5-1 and TRBJ1-4; 8 nucleotides line up with TRBD1. The CDR3 runs 17 residues. The germline CDR1 and CDR2 sequences are SGHRS and YFSETQ. Trimming removed 3 bases from V and 3 bases from J; junction bases left unmatched: 10. The CDR3 coding sequence is TGCGCCAGCAGCTCGGCCCGACAGGGGAGGGCTAATGAAAAACTGTTTTTT. It translates to CASSSARQGRANEKLFF.

The V call is TRBV30, the J call TRBJ1-6; 7 nucleotides align to TRBD1. V shed 4 bases, J shed 4 bases, and the junction held 7 bases outside the gene matches. Germline CDR1 reads GTSNPN; CDR2 reads SVGIG (reference sequence). The CDR3 sequence is 15 residues long. The CDR3 nucleotides are TGTGCCTGGACCCGACAGGGCCTTTATAATTCACCCCTCCACTTT. Protein sequence: CAWTRQGLYNSPLHF.

This clone was seen only once. V usage is TRBV28 and J usage is TRBJ2-2; 10 bases line up with TRBD2. Per germline, CDR1 MDHEN and CDR2 SYDVKM. CDR3 size: 16 residues. With V trimmed by 5 bases and J by 3 bases, 6 bases remained unmatched. CDR3 sequence: CASSQLAGPHTGELFF. The CDR3 region has the DNA TGTGCCAGCAGTCAACTAGCGGGGCCCCACACCGGGGAGCTGTTTTTT.

In its sample, this clone was seen a few times. The chain couples TRBV6-5 to TRBJ1-6; no definite D call. Per the germline V gene, CDR1 is MNHEY and CDR2 is SVGAGI. The CDR3 spans 12 residues. The V end was cut by 7 bases, the J end by 7 bases, with 8 bases between. The CDR3, as DNA: TGTGCCAGCAAAATAATGAATTCACCCCTCCACTTT. It codes for CASKIMNSPLHF.

The chain couples TRBV3-1 (or the pseudogene TRBV3-2) to TRBJ1-3; D is unclear. V lost 1 base to trimming and J lost 0 bases, with 7 bases between them. Per germline, CDR1 LGHDT and CDR2 YNNKEL (reference sequence). The length of the CDR3 is 15 residues. The CDR3 reads CASSQVPNSGNTIYF. The CDR3 bases are TGTGCCAGCAGCCAAGTCCCCAACTCTGGAAACACCATATATTTT.

This clone was observed once. The V call is TRBV27, the J call TRBJ1-5; possible D gene TRBD1, 6 bases. The germline V and J ends were trimmed by 6 bases and 5 bases, with 14 bases remaining between them. The CDR3 runs to 14 residues. Germline V gene sequence: CDR1 MNHEY, CDR2 SMNVEV (reference sequence). The CDR3 DNA reads as TGTGCCAGCAGGCCTCAACAGGGAGATCAGCCCCAGCATTTT. Its protein is CASRPQQGDQPQHF.

J is TRBJ1-1 and V is TRBV5-6; D gene unclear. The CDR3 has 15 amino acids. The germline V and J ends were trimmed by 3 bases and 1 base, with 13 bases remaining between them. Germline lookup yields CDR1 SGHDT and CDR2 YYEEEE. CDR3 protein: CASSSHGRANTEAFF. CDR3 in DNA: TGTGCCAGCAGCTCGCACGGGAGGGCGAACACTGAAGCTTTCTTT.

V gene TRBV19 combines with J gene TRBJ2-5; TRBD1 matches 8 bases. The germline V gene has CDR1 LNHDA and CDR2 SQIVND (reference sequence). The CDR3 is made up of 15 amino acids. Trimming cost V 8 bases and J 2 bases; bases outside gene matches: 10. CDR3 bases: TGTGCCAGTTCTTGGACAGGGTCCAAACAAGAGACCCAGTACTTC. Encoded protein: CASSWTGSKQETQYF. Full variable domain (remainder filled in from reference TRBV19 and TRBJ2-5): DGGITQSPKYLFRKEGQNVTLSCEQNLNHDAMYWYRQDPGQGLRLIYYSQIVNDFQKGDIAEGYSVSREKKESFPLTVTSAQKNPTAFYLCASSWTGSKQETQYFGPGTRLLVL.

The CDR3 protein is CASRPTGSPSSYNSPLHF. The CDR3 DNA is TGTGCCAGCAGGCCTACAGGGAGCCCAAGCTCCTATAATTCACCCCTCCACTTT. This chain joins TRBV28 and TRBJ1-6; maybe TRBD1 (6 bases). Trimming took 6 bases from V and 0 from J, leaving 18 bases between them. This CDR3 has 18 amino acids. The germline gives CDR1 MDHEN, CDR2 SYDVKM. Full variable domain (outside the CDR3, taken from reference TRBV28 and TRBJ1-6): DVKVTQSSRYLVKRTGEKVFLECVQDMDHENMFWYRQDPGLGLRLIYFSYDVKMKEKGDIPEGYSVSREKKERFSLILESASTNQTSMYLCASRPTGSPSSYNSPLHFGNGTRLTVT.

The V and J genes are TRBV3-1 (or the pseudogene TRBV3-2) and TRBJ1-6; TRBD1 is a possible D gene (6 bases). CDR3 length: 15 residues. The germline V and J ends were trimmed by 3 bases and 10 bases, with 16 bases remaining between them. The germline CDR1 and CDR2 sequences are LGHDT and YNNKEL (reference sequence). CDR3 amino acids: CASSQYGRGGSPLHF. The CDR3 nucleotides read TGTGCCAGCAGCCAGTACGGCAGGGGTGGGTCACCCCTCCACTTT.

The V and J genes are TRBV5-4 and TRBJ1-1; TRBD1 matches 7 bases. After removal of 0 bases from V and 3 bases from J, the junction contained 5 bases not matched to a gene. Germline V gives CDR1 SGHNT, CDR2 YYREEE (reference sequence). This CDR3 region has 15 residues. CDR3 amino acids: CASSLDSRGDTEAFF. DNA for the CDR3: TGTGCCAGCAGCTTGGATTCCAGGGGGGACACTGAAGCTTTCTTT.

V usage is TRBV7-9 and J usage is TRBJ1-2, with D possibly matching TRBD1 (5 bases). Trimming pared 4 bases from V and 5 bases from J, leaving 17 bases between. The CDR3 totals 15 residues. Germline CDR1 SEHNR, CDR2 FQNEAQ (reference sequence). CDR3 residues: CASSSLTTDLYGYTF. In nucleotides, the CDR3 is TGTGCCAGCAGCTCATTAACGACAGACCTTTATGGCTACACCTTC.

The chain couples TRBV19 to TRBJ1-4; D remains unclear. Trimming took off 3 bases at V and 7 bases at J, with 3 bases between the two ends. CDR3 length: 11 residues. Per the germline V gene, CDR1 is LNHDA and CDR2 is SQIVND (reference sequence). Here the CDR3 reads CASSISEKLFF. In DNA, the CDR3 is TGTGCCAGTAGTATCAGTGAAAAACTGTTTTTT.

CDR3: CASQATGTGELFF. The CDR3 coding sequence is TGTGCCAGCCAAGCGACCGGGACCGGGGAGCTGTTTTTT. The gene calls are TRBV6-6 and TRBJ2-2; no clear D. The germline V gene encodes CDR1 MNHNY and CDR2 SVGAGI (reference sequence). The CDR3 runs to 13 residues. Trimming shortened V by 8 bases and J by 5 bases, and 12 bases separated the two germline ends.

The V and J genes are TRBV7-2 and TRBJ2-1; possibly TRBD2 for D (5 bases). The CDR3 sequence is 14 residues long. V was cut by 0 bases and J by 3 bases, with 6 bases left in between. Germline V gene sequence: CDR1 SGHTA, CDR2 FQGNSA. CDR3 nucleotide sequence: TGTGCCAGCAGCTTAGCGGGGAGCTACAATGAGCAGTTCTTC. It codes for CASSLAGSYNEQFF.

The chain combines TRBV30 with TRBJ2-2; D is possibly TRBD1 (6 bases). The length of the CDR3 is 14 residues. The V gene lost 6 bases and the J gene lost 3 bases, with 14 bases spanning the gap. Looked up from germline, CDR1 is GTSNPN and CDR2 is SVGIG (reference sequence). The CDR3 reads CACQQGPDTGELFF. The CDR3 coding sequence is TGTGCCTGTCAGCAGGGGCCGGACACCGGGGAGCTGTTTTTT.

This chain uses TRBV19 with TRBJ1-5; no clear D. The germline CDR1 and CDR2 sequences are LNHDA and SQIVND (reference sequence). The CDR3 extends over 15 amino acids. Trimming left V 2 bases short and J 6 bases short, with 14 bases between. The CDR3 sequence: CASSISSGLGQPQHF. The CDR3 nucleotides are TGTGCCAGTAGTATATCGTCCGGGTTGGGTCAGCCCCAGCATTTT.

This sequence joins TRBV5-7 and TRBJ2-5, with 11 bases identical to TRBD1. TRBV5-7 is recorded as an ORF, its role being uncertain. The CDR3 sequence is 16 residues long. Losses at the gene ends were 4 bases for V and 1 base for J; bases not matched to a gene: 6. This chain's CDR3 is CASSTGTGGPQETQYF. The CDR3 DNA sequence: TGTGCCAGCAGCACCGGGACAGGGGGTCCCCAAGAGACCCAGTACTTC.

The chain couples TRBV7-9 to TRBJ1-4; 8 nucleotides agree with TRBD1. The CDR3 covers 16 residues. The junction had 7 bases not matched to a gene; V was cut back by 4 bases and J by 3 bases. CDR1 is SEHNR, CDR2 FQNEAQ, per germline (reference sequence). The CDR3 region is CASSSSHRGANEKLFF. The CDR3 DNA follows: TGTGCCAGCAGCTCAAGTCACAGGGGGGCTAATGAAAAACTGTTTTTT.

The rearrangement joins TRBV2 to TRBJ2-5; 11 bases fit TRBD2. The CDR3 is 16 amino acids. V gave up 4 bases and J gave up 1 base; unmatched junction bases: 5. Germline CDR1 and CDR2: SNHLY and FYNNEI. The CDR3: CASSVRLAGIQETQYF. Written as DNA, the CDR3 is TGTGCCAGCAGTGTACGACTAGCGGGGATCCAAGAGACCCAGTACTTC. The variable domain in full, completed from reference TRBV2 and TRBJ2-5, reads EPEVTQTPSHQVTQMGQEVILRCVPISNHLYFYWYRQILGQKVEFLVSFYNNEISEKSEIFDDQFSVERPDGSNFTLKIRSTKLEDSAMYFCASSVRLAGIQETQYFGPGTRLLVL.

The sample holds one count of this clone. The gene calls are TRBV5-6 and TRBJ2-1, with 8 bases aligning to TRBD2. The CDR3 length is 15 residues. J was trimmed by 5 bases and V by 4 bases; bases with no gene match: 8. The germline V gene encodes CDR1 SGHDT and CDR2 YYEEEE. CDR3 bases: TGTGCCAGCAGCCCAGGGACTAGGGGCCACAATGAGCAGTTCTTC. It is translated as CASSPGTRGHNEQFF.

V and J are TRBV7-7 and TRBJ2-5; maybe TRBD1 (6 bases). V gave up 3 bases and J gave up 1 base, with 15 bases separating them. The CDR3 sequence is 16 residues long. CDR1 and CDR2 from the germline V gene are SSHAT and FNYEAQ (reference sequence). The CDR3 DNA follows: TGTGCCAGCAGCTTTCAGTGGACAGCCGGCCAAGAGACCCAGTACTTC. Translated, it gives CASSFQWTAGQETQYF.